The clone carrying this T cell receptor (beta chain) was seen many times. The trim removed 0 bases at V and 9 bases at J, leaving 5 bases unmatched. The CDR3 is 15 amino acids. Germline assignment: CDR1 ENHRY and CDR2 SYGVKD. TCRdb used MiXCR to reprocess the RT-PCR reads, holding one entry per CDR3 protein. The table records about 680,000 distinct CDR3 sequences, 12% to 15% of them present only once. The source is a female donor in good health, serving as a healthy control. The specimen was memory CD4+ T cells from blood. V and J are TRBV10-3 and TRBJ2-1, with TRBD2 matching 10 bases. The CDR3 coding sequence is TGTGCCATCAGTGAGTCGATAGCGGGAGGCAGTGAGCAGTTCTTC. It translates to CAISESIAGGSEQFF.